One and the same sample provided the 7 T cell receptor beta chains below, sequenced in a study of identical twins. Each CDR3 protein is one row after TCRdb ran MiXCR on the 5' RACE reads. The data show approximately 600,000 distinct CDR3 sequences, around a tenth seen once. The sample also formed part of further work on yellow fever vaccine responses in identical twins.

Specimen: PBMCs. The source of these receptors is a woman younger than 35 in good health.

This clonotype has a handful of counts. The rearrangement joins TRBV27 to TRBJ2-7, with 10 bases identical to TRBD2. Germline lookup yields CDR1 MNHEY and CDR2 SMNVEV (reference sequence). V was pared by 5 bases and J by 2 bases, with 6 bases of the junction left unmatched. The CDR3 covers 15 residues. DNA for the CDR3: TGTGCCAGCAGTCCCCTTCTAGCGGGAGCCTACGAGCAGTACTTC. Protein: CASSPLLAGAYEQYF.

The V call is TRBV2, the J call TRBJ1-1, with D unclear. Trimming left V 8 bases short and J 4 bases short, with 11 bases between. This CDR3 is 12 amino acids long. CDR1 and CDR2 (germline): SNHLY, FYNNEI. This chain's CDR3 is CASLIDGTEAFF. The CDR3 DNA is TGTGCCAGCTTGATCGACGGCACTGAAGCTTTCTTT.

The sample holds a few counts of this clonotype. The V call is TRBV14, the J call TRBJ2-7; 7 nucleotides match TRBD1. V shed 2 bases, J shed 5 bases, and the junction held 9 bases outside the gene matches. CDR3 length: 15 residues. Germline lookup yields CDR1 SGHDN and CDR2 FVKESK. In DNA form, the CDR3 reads TGTGCCAGCAGCCAAATCACAGGGGCGGGCGACGAGCAGTACTTC. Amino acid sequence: CASSQITGAGDEQYF.

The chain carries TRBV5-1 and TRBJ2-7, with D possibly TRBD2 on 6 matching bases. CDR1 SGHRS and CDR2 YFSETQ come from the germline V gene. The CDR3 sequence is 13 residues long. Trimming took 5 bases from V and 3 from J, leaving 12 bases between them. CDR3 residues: CASRVADHYEQYF. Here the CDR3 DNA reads TGCGCCAGCAGGGTAGCGGATCACTACGAGCAGTACTTC.

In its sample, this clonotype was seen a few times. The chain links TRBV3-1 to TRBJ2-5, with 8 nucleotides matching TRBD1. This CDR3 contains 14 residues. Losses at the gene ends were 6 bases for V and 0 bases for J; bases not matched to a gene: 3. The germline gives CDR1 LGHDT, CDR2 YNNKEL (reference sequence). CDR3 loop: CASSRQGNQETQYF. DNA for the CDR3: TGTGCCAGCAGTAGACAGGGGAACCAAGAGACCCAGTACTTC.

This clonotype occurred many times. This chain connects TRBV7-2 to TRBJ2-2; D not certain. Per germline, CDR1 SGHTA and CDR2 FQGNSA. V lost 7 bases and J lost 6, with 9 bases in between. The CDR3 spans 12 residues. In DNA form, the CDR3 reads TGTGCCAGCAACCCTGATGCCGGGGAGCTGTTTTTT. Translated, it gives CASNPDAGELFF. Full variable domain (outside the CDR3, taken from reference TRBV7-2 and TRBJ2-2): GAGVSQSPSNKVTEKGKDVELRCDPISGHTALYWYRQSLGQGLEFLIYFQGNSAPDKSGLPSDRFSAERTGGSVSTLTIQRTQQEDSAVYLCASNPDAGELFFGEGSRLTVL.

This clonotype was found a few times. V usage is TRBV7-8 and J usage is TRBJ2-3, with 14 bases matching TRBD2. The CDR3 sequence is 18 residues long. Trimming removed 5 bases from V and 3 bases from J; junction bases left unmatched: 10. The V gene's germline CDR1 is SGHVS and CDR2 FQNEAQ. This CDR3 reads CASSIRLAGGLGTDTQYF. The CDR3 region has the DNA TGTGCCAGCAGCATAAGACTAGCGGGAGGGCTAGGTACAGATACGCAGTATTTT.